Following are 3 T cell receptor beta chains from one sample sequenced in a study of cytomegalovirus exposure and HLA in healthy donors. PCR amplification relied on 60 Vbeta primers (plus 13 Jbeta primers). Produced via immunoSEQ multiplex PCR; TCRdb's table is partial and in-frame only. The data hold 180,000 or so clones, with around 62% observed a single time. The sequencing input was PBMCs. The source is a man aged 35 to 55 in good health and CMV-seronegative.

J is TRBJ2-2 and V is TRBV5-1, with 11 positions matching TRBD2. Germline V lookup: CDR1 SGHRS, CDR2 YFSETQ. The CDR3 is made up of 16 amino acids. Trimming removed 1 base from V and 2 bases from J; junction bases left unmatched: 1. The CDR3 sequence is CASSLLAGGNTGELFF. DNA of the CDR3: TGCGCCAGCAGCTTGCTAGCGGGGGGAAACACCGGGGAGCTGTTTTTT.

This clone has more than one count but fewer than ten. One junction end does not reproduce the germline sequence, and a read error may be involved. The chain is built from TRBV7-9 and TRBJ1-2; the D is unclear. The germline gives CDR1 SEHNR, CDR2 FQNEAQ (reference sequence). This CDR3 region has 15 residues. CDR3 nucleotide sequence: TGTTCCAGCAGCCTCAGCGGCGGAGCTAACTATGGCTACACCTTC. Translation gives CSSSLSGGANYGYTF.

The V gene is TRBV30, the J gene TRBJ2-6; D is unclear. Germline CDR1 GTSNPN, CDR2 SVGIG (reference sequence). The CDR3 is 13 amino acids. The V end was cut by 4 bases, the J end by 4 bases, with 8 bases between. The CDR3 here is CAWTVAGANVLTF. CDR3 DNA sequence: TGTGCCTGGACAGTCGCCGGGGCCAACGTCCTGACTTTC. The variable domain in full, with the rest retrieved from reference TRBV30 and TRBJ2-6, is SQTIHQWPATLVQPVGSPLSLECTVEGTSNPNLYWYRQAAGRGLQLLFYSVGIGQISSEVPQNLSASRPQDRQFILSSKKLLLSDSGFYLCAWTVAGANVLTFGAGSRLTVL.